This T cell receptor beta chain comes out of a study of blood T cell repertoires in COVID-19 (dated by TCRdb to 2018 to 2020). Study-level background: Samples covering the acute and convalescent phases of COVID-19 were provided by collaborators in the United States, Italy and Spain. Nearly every sample came with metadata listing a de-identified subject ID, COVID-19 status, age in years and sex. The dataset comprised deeply sampled blood TCRbeta repertoires from subjects exposed to, actively infected with, or recovered from COVID-19. Samples were obtained from the ongoing ImmuneRACE study (first 160 participants) and from 950 to 1,500 subjects provided by 6 global collaborators. The material from the prospective study consisted of cDNA or gDNA derived from T cells, B-cell-depleted T cells, or PBMCs. The repertoires were released in a freely available public database meant as a resource for research on the immune response to SARS-CoV-2. Where HLA class I and class II types were available, the types were taken from metadata supplied by the sample provider, not from assay-based typing.

Each collaborating institution followed its own protocols to collect whole blood in K2EDTA tubes. For TCRbeta analysis, collaborator samples were shipped as frozen whole blood, as isolated PBMCs, or as DNA extracted from either sample type. With respect to this clone: The target of this receptor is not known. Per-nucleotide qualities are absent, and no much larger clonotype sits a single base away.

The CDR3 covers 14 residues, taking in both the cysteine and the phenylalanine. This entry keeps only the CDR3 DNA: 42 bases, framed from base 1. Relative to germline, V is missing 9 bases and J is missing 4 bases, with 7 bases of the junction outside any gene match. As encoded in the germline V gene, CDR1 is MDHEN while CDR2 is SYDVKM. TCRbeta CDR3 regions were amplified from genomic DNA using the immunoSEQ Assay, a bias-controlled multiplex PCR. On the study's bioinformatics: The number of nucleated cells in each sample was estimated from the amplification of reference gene primers within the assay. To quantify the absolute abundance of each unique TCRbeta CDR3 rearrangement, sequence reads were collapsed and filtered. For each sample, productive Simpson clonality was calculated by taking the square root of Simpson's diversity index across productive rearrangements. TCRdb took over this immuneACCESS table, retaining in-frame rearrangements with V and J assigned. Such tables are incomplete; in checked studies, under half of the missing clones stem from an unresolved V gene, and the remainder is unexplained. V and J calls and clone size are given by that table; D and trimming were obtained from the DNA. The sample data list about 110,000 clones, and around 86% of these were observed just once. Clones ranked in the top ten supply 4% to 4.5% of the sample.

Points the paper makes about the study in general: How much clinical and demographic metadata was included differed by source and by participant, and the metadata was provided uncurated.

The specimen sequenced was peripheral blood. The receptor was isolated from a woman aged 70-85 years with acute or convalescent COVID-19. Recombination linked TRBV28 to TRBJ2-3; 10 nucleotides in the junction match TRBD1. CDR3 sequence: CASNWGQGSDTQYF. The DNA sequence is TGTGCCAGTAACTGGGGACAGGGGTCAGATACGCAGTATTTT. Extended through the reference TRBV28 and TRBJ2-3 proteins, this CDR3 yields the full variable domain: DVKVTQSSRYLVKRTGEKVFLECVQDMDHENMFWYRQDPGLGLRLIYFSYDVKMKEKGDIPEGYSVSREKKERFSLILESASTNQTSMYLCASNWGQGSDTQYFGPGTRLTVL.